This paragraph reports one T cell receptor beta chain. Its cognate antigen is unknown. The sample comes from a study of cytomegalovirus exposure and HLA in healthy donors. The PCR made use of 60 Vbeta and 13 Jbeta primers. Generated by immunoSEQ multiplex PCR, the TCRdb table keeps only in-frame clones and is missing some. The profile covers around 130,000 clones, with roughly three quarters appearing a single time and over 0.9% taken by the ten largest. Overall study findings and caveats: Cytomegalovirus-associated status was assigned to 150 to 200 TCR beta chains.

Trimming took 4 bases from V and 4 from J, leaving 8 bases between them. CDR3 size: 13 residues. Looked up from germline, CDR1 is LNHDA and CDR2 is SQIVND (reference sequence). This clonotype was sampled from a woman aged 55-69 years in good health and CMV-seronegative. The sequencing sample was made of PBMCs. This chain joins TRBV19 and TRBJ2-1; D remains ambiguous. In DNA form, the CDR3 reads TGTGCCAGTAGTACCCGGGTATACAATGAGCAGTTCTTC. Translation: CASSTRVYNEQFF.